The 27 T cell receptor beta chains below come from one sample, sequenced in a study of OX40 agonist ivuxolimab in advanced cancers. Some clones are missing from TCRdb's copy, which holds only in-frame ones; the method was immunoSEQ multiplex PCR. The sample carries around 76,000 clones, 86% recorded once. This specimen was CD4+ or CD8+ T cells sorted from blood, taken in a trial of the OX40 agonist ivuxolimab. These receptors were collected from an adult with an advanced solid tumor such as melanoma, head and neck, liver or kidney cancer.

This chain connects TRBV10-1 to TRBJ2-4; 11 bases map to TRBD1. The V gene's germline CDR1 is WNHNN and CDR2 SYGVQD (reference sequence). The V segment lost 0 bases and the J segment 5 bases; nucleotides outside the gene matches: 3. CDR3 size: 16 residues. The CDR3 loop is CASSESGTGGQNIQYF. Written as DNA, the CDR3 is TGCGCCAGCAGTGAGTCCGGGACAGGGGGTCAAAACATTCAGTACTTC.

This clone was counted only a few times. CDR3 DNA: TGTGCCAGCAGTGGGGGTTGGGATCAGCCCCAGCATTTT. It is translated as CASSGGWDQPQHF. V gene TRBV6-5 combines with J gene TRBJ1-5; possible D gene TRBD1, 5 bases. Trimming stripped 5 bases from V and 5 bases from J, with 10 bases between. From germline, CDR1 is MNHEY and CDR2 SVGAGI. The CDR3 is 13 amino acids.

The genes are TRBV27 and TRBJ2-7, with D perhaps given as TRBD1 or TRBD2 (5 bases each). Trimming left V 4 bases short and J 3 bases short, with 16 bases between. The CDR3 consists of 15 residues. Germline V gene data show CDR1 as MNHEY and CDR2 as SMNVEV (reference sequence). This CDR3 reads CASSSHVQGDYEQYF. The CDR3 DNA follows: TGTGCCAGCAGTTCACACGTCCAGGGAGACTACGAGCAGTACTTC.

As regards this clone: Other DNA sequences in the same sample also yield this CDR3. This chain links TRBV7-3 with TRBJ2-6; D possibly corresponds to TRBD1 (6 bases). V was clipped by 8 bases and J by 4 bases, with 15 bases between them. Germline CDR1 reads SGHTA; CDR2 reads FQGTGA. The length of the CDR3 is 15 residues. As DNA, the CDR3 is TGTGCCAGCGGGTTACAGGGTGCGGGGGCCAACGTCCTGACTTTC. It translates to CASGLQGAGANVLTF.

CDR3 sequence: CASSDGLWNVPQHF. As DNA, the CDR3 is TGTGCCAGCAGTGATGGCCTGTGGAATGTGCCCCAGCATTTT. The V call is TRBV6-6, the J call TRBJ1-5; D is ambiguous. Trimming cost V 5 bases and J 9 bases, with 17 bases left between them. The CDR3 is 14 residues long. Germline assignment: CDR1 MNHNY and CDR2 SVGAGI (reference sequence).

The V gene is TRBV6-6, the J gene TRBJ1-5; D not certain. V lost 6 bases, J lost 7 bases, and 16 bases lay in between. The CDR3 runs to 14 residues. Germline CDR1 MNHNY, CDR2 SVGAGI (reference sequence). CDR3 sequence: CASSPDLPGQPQHF. CDR3 sequence (DNA): TGTGCCAGCAGCCCGGACCTCCCTGGACAGCCCCAGCATTTT.

This clone was picked up one time. The chain couples TRBV28 to TRBJ1-1; 7 bases fit TRBD1. Germline trimming cut 9 bases from V and 4 bases from J; bases unmatched to any gene: 5. The CDR3 runs to 12 residues. Per germline, CDR1 MDHEN and CDR2 SYDVKM. The CDR3 DNA reads TGTGCCAGTTCGACAGGGCCCACTGAAGCTTTCTTT. Its protein product is CASSTGPTEAFF.

This chain links TRBV2 with TRBJ2-3; D gene ambiguous. This CDR3 has 14 residues. Germline V lookup: CDR1 SNHLY, CDR2 FYNNEI. The V and J ends lost 2 bases and 2 bases respectively, with 8 bases between them. As DNA, the CDR3 is TGTGCCAGCAGTGAAAAGCTCTTCACAGATACGCAGTATTTT. Translating gives CASSEKLFTDTQYF.

A single count supports this clone. This chain links TRBV11-2 with TRBJ1-3; D perhaps matches TRBD1 (5 bases). The ends were cut back, 4 bases at V and 0 bases at J, with 13 bases in the middle. The CDR3 length is 16 residues. The germline CDR1 and CDR2 sequences are SGHAT and FQNNGV. CDR3 in amino acids: CASSSLGESSGNTIYF. The CDR3 DNA reads as TGTGCCAGCAGCTCATTAGGGGAGAGCTCTGGAAACACCATATATTTT.

There are a few counts of this clone. This chain links TRBV19 with TRBJ1-2; 8 nucleotides match TRBD1. Trimming at V came to 7 bases and at J to 3 bases, leaving 7 bases not matched to a gene. The germline V gene has CDR1 LNHDA and CDR2 SQIVND (reference sequence). The CDR3 totals 14 residues. The DNA for the CDR3 is TGTGCCAGTAATCCGACAGGGGAATACTATGGCTACACCTTC. Amino acid sequence: CASNPTGEYYGYTF.

V and J are TRBV28 and TRBJ2-7; 15 bases are shared with TRBD2. Germline CDR1 is MDHEN and CDR2 is SYDVKM. The J segment lost 0 bases and the V segment lost 2 bases, leaving 5 bases of the junction unmatched. The CDR3 is 18 residues long. CDR3 in amino acids: CASSLPGLAGGLSYEQYF. In DNA, the CDR3 is TGTGCCAGCAGTTTACCGGGACTAGCGGGGGGACTCTCCTACGAGCAGTACTTC.

This clone was seen only once. This chain joins TRBV12-5 and TRBJ2-7; perhaps TRBD1 as D (6 bases). Trimming took off 7 bases at V and 3 bases at J, with 10 bases between the two ends. Germline V gene data show CDR1 as LGHNT and CDR2 as FRNRAP. CDR3 size: 12 residues. CDR3 DNA: TGTGCTAGTGCCCGGGACATCTACGAGCAGTACTTC. The encoded protein is CASARDIYEQYF.

This chain links TRBV5-1 with TRBJ2-5; 10 bases are shared with TRBD1. The V and J ends lost 4 bases and 0 bases, in that order; junction bases with no gene match: 12. Germline CDR1 reads SGHRS; CDR2 reads YFSETQ. CDR3 size: 18 residues. CDR3 nucleotide sequence: TGCGCCAGCAGCCCCCAACTTCAGACAGGGGGCTACCAAGAGACCCAGTACTTC. Residues: CASSPQLQTGGYQETQYF.

This sequence joins TRBV28 and TRBJ1-5, with 10 bases that match TRBD1. V was pared by 3 bases and J by 2 bases, with 7 bases of the junction left unmatched. The CDR3 is made up of 17 amino acids. Germline V lookup: CDR1 MDHEN, CDR2 SYDVKM. CDR3 nucleotides: TGTGCCAGCAGTTTTGTGACAGGGGGCTTAGGCAATCAGCCCCAGCATTTT. It yields the protein CASSFVTGGLGNQPQHF.

The genes are TRBV2 and TRBJ2-1; 8 bases match TRBD1. Germline V lookup: CDR1 SNHLY, CDR2 FYNNEI. The CDR3 totals 11 residues. The junction had 2 bases not matched to a gene; V was cut back by 4 bases and J by 12 bases. The CDR3 sequence: CASSAGTGQFF. CDR3 in DNA: TGTGCCAGCAGTGCCGGGACAGGGCAGTTCTTC.

This sequence joins TRBV5-4 and TRBJ2-1; weak D call: TRBD1 (5 bases). The V gene's germline CDR1 is SGHNT and CDR2 YYREEE (reference sequence). V shed 2 bases and J shed 8 bases, with 20 bases lying between them. The CDR3 is made up of 16 amino acids. CDR3 bases: TGTGCCAGCAGCTTTGGGGCTCAGTTAGGGGCGCATGAGCAGTTCTTC. Its protein is CASSFGAQLGAHEQFF.

The V gene is TRBV19, the J gene TRBJ1-1, with 8 bases matching TRBD1. Germline lookup yields CDR1 LNHDA and CDR2 SQIVND (reference sequence). The length of the CDR3 is 14 residues. V was clipped by 4 bases and J by 6 bases; unmatched bases: 7. CDR3 nucleotides: TGTGCCAGTAGTAGTGGACAGGGATCCTCTGAAGCTTTCTTT. Its protein product is CASSSGQGSSEAFF.

Written as DNA, the CDR3 is TGTGCCAGCAGTGTGGGGCAGTTCGAGCAGTTCTTC. Its translation: CASSVGQFEQFF. The chain carries TRBV6-1 and TRBJ2-1; D might be TRBD1 (5 bases). The CDR3 is 12 amino acids. Trimming removed 4 bases from V and 10 bases from J, with 11 bases in between. The germline V gene encodes CDR1 MNHNS and CDR2 SASEGT.

This clone was seen a single time. V is TRBV11-2 and J is TRBJ2-7; 10 bases fit TRBD1. The germline CDR1 and CDR2 sequences are SGHAT and FQNNGV. This CDR3 has 14 residues. Trimming cost V 6 bases and J 4 bases; bases outside gene matches: 6. This CDR3 reads CASSFRTGGYEQYF. The DNA of the CDR3 is TGTGCCAGCAGTTTCAGGACAGGGGGGTACGAGCAGTACTTC.

J is TRBJ2-3 and V is TRBV28; 9 positions agree with TRBD1. The CDR3 is 15 amino acids. The J segment lost 0 bases and the V segment lost 5 bases, leaving 3 bases of the junction unmatched. Germline assignment: CDR1 MDHEN and CDR2 SYDVKM. The CDR3 nucleotides are TGTGCCAGCAGTGGCGGACAGGGGAGCACAGATACGCAGTATTTT. This sequence encodes CASSGGQGSTDTQYF.

The genes are TRBV11-2 and TRBJ2-1; TRBD1 is a possible D gene (6 bases). V was shortened by 1 base and J by 7 bases, with 17 bases between the two germline ends. Germline values: CDR1 SGHAT, CDR2 FQNNGV. CDR3 size: 16 residues. CDR3 protein: CASSLVSGTRLNEQFF. The CDR3 DNA is TGTGCCAGCAGCTTAGTCAGTGGGACACGGTTAAATGAGCAGTTCTTC. Full variable domain (missing parts from reference TRBV11-2 and TRBJ2-1): EAGVAQSPRYKIIEKRQSVAFWCNPISGHATLYWYQQILGQGPKLLIQFQNNGVVDDSQLPKDRFSAERLKGVDSTLKIQPAKLEDSAVYLCASSLVSGTRLNEQFFGPGTRLTVL.

CDR3 sequence reads: CASSALLGSNQPQHF. CDR3 in DNA: TGTGCCAGCAGTGCGCTTTTGGGTTCCAATCAGCCCCAGCATTTT. The rearrangement joins TRBV28 to TRBJ1-5; D is unclear. With 5 bases removed from V and 3 bases from J, the gap between germline ends came to 14 bases. Germline assignment: CDR1 MDHEN and CDR2 SYDVKM. The CDR3 consists of 15 residues.

V usage is TRBV5-5 and J usage is TRBJ2-5; 7 positions agree with TRBD2. Germline-derived CDR1 and CDR2 are SGHKS and YYEKEE (reference sequence). The CDR3 is made up of 15 amino acids. J lost 2 bases, V lost 0 bases, and 4 bases had no gene match. The CDR3 sequence is CASSLVGGAQETQYF. CDR3 bases: TGTGCCAGCAGCTTGGTGGGAGGGGCGCAAGAGACCCAGTACTTC.

V and J are TRBV20-1 and TRBJ1-1, with a weak D call TRBD1 (5 bases). The V and J ends lost 6 bases and 7 bases respectively, with 12 bases between them. CDR1 and CDR2 from the germline V gene are DFQATT and SNEGSKA (reference sequence). The length of the CDR3 is 11 residues. CDR3 amino acids: CSAQGRGEAFF. DNA for the CDR3: TGCAGTGCGCAGGGAAGGGGTGAAGCTTTCTTT.

The chain combines TRBV7-2 with TRBJ1-4; TRBD1 is a possible D gene (6 bases). The CDR3 is made up of 16 amino acids. V dropped 2 bases and J dropped 7 bases, with 17 bases sitting between them. The germline gives CDR1 SGHTA, CDR2 FQGNSA. This CDR3 reads CASSLLSPGGSEKLFF. In DNA, the CDR3 is TGTGCCAGCAGCTTATTGTCCCCGGGGGGCTCTGAAAAACTGTTTTTT.

The genes are TRBV7-8 and TRBJ1-4; D call uncertain. Germline CDR1 SGHVS, CDR2 FQNEAQ. The CDR3 runs 17 residues. V was pared by 9 bases and J by 1 base, with 21 bases between. CDR3 region: CASSHGKGKGTNEKLFF. CDR3 nucleotide sequence: TGTGCCAGTTCCCATGGAAAAGGGAAAGGAACTAATGAAAAACTGTTTTTT.

The chain couples TRBV20-1 to TRBJ2-7; D not resolved. V lost 3 bases and J lost 1, with 4 bases in between. Germline CDR1 and CDR2: DFQATT and SNEGSKA (reference sequence). There are 11 residues in the CDR3. CDR3 loop: CSASVSYEQYF. CDR3 nucleotide sequence: TGCAGTGCTAGTGTGTCCTACGAGCAGTACTTC.